This T cell receptor (beta chain) was recorded in a study of blood T cell repertoires in COVID-19. Clones were sequenced by immunoSEQ multiplex PCR, and TCRdb holds only the in-frame ones, with some missing. The sample lists around 180,000 clones; roughly nine tenths were seen once. CDR1 and CDR2 (germline): SGHDN, FVKESK. The CDR3 has 16 residues. V shed 1 base, J shed 3 bases, and the junction held 5 bases outside the gene matches. This sequence originates from a man aged 55 to 70 with acute or convalescent COVID-19. V usage is TRBV14 and J usage is TRBJ2-7; 11 nucleotides line up with TRBD2. Source material: peripheral blood. This CDR3 reads CASSQVFGLAGYEQYF. The DNA for the CDR3 is TGTGCCAGCAGCCAAGTGTTCGGACTAGCGGGCTACGAGCAGTACTTC.